These 6 T cell receptor beta chains were all obtained from the same sample, sequenced in a study of regulatory T cells in long-lasting Graves disease. Through Arm-PCR of CDR3 regions and iRepertoire HTBI primers, TCR beta libraries were built. A single record per CDR3 protein comes from TCRdb applying MiXCR to the multiplex PCR reads. In the table there are about 370,000 distinct CDR3 sequences, roughly 15% of which are singletons. Described time point: newly diagnosed GD, antithyroid drugs for less than 3 months. Scientists built the TCR library using RNA that was extracted from PBMCs. The sample here was peripheral blood mononuclear cells (PBMCs), taken at new diagnosis, from a patient treated with antithyroid drugs. The receptors stem from a female donor with Graves disease.

This clonotype was counted many times. This chain's CDR3 is CAITSGTSGTYEQYF. The CDR3 DNA is TGTGCCATCACTTCCGGGACTAGCGGTACCTACGAGCAGTACTTC. This chain links TRBV10-3 with TRBJ2-7, with TRBD2 matching over 11 bases. The CDR3 covers 15 residues. Looked up from germline, CDR1 is ENHRY and CDR2 is SYGVKD. J was trimmed by 2 bases and V by 7 bases; bases with no gene match: 7.

There are a few counts of this clonotype. The chain links TRBV5-1 to TRBJ1-6; 8 bases match TRBD1. V shed 5 bases and J 5 bases; nucleotides not matched to a gene: 18. Germline-derived CDR1 and CDR2 are SGHRS and YFSETQ. This CDR3 region has 19 residues. The CDR3 here is CASRLRTGTGPGDNSPLHF. The DNA of the CDR3 is TGCGCCAGCAGGCTCCGGACAGGGACGGGGCCTGGCGATAATTCACCCCTCCACTTT. The whole variable domain, filled in from reference TRBV5-1 and TRBJ1-6, reads KAGVTQTPRYLIKTRGQQVTLSCSPISGHRSVSWYQQTPGQGLQFLFEYFSETQRNKGNFPGRFSGRQFSNSRSEMNVSTLELGDSALYLCASRLRTGTGPGDNSPLHFGNGTRLTVT.

This clonotype was seen ten or more times. The CDR3 DNA reads as TGTGCCACCAGCAGAGCCAGGGGCCGTGGGGAAGCTTTCTTT. Translating gives CATSRARGRGEAFF. V and J are TRBV15 and TRBJ1-1, with D perhaps TRBD1 (6 bases). There are 14 residues in the CDR3. V was cut by 1 base and J by 8 bases, with 14 bases left in between. The germline V gene has CDR1 LNHNV and CDR2 YYDKDF (reference sequence).

The chain recombines TRBV3-1 with TRBJ1-2, with a tentative D call TRBD1 (6 bases). V dropped 3 bases and J dropped 4 bases, with 27 bases sitting between them. The CDR3 spans 19 residues. Germline lookup yields CDR1 LGHDT and CDR2 YNNKEL (reference sequence). The CDR3 bases are TGTGCCAGCAGCCATTTGACGGGGCAGGGGCGCAAGGGAAGCTATGGCTACACCTTC. It yields the protein CASSHLTGQGRKGSYGYTF.

This clonotype turned up a few times. The chain employs TRBV10-3 and TRBJ1-3; weak D call: TRBD1 (5 bases). The V gene's germline CDR1 is ENHRY and CDR2 SYGVKD. The CDR3 runs 13 residues. Trimming pared 4 bases from V and 1 base from J, leaving 5 bases between. Here the CDR3 reads CAISGQSGNTIYF. DNA of the CDR3: TGTGCCATCAGTGGACAGTCTGGAAACACCATATATTTT.

CDR3 sequence (DNA): TGTGCCAGCAGTTTTTCAAGCAGGCGCCAAGAGTACTTC. Its translation: CASSFSSRRQEYF. V and J are TRBV27 and TRBJ2-7; D is unresolved. CDR3 size: 13 residues. The ends were cut back, 3 bases at V and 11 bases at J, with 17 bases in the middle. Per the germline V gene, CDR1 is MNHEY and CDR2 is SMNVEV (reference sequence).